The subject of this entry is one T cell receptor beta chain. The target antigen is unknown. These data come from a study of cytomegalovirus exposure and HLA in healthy donors. Germline V gene data show CDR1 as KGHSH and CDR2 as LQKENI. The CDR3 has 14 residues. V dropped 3 bases and J dropped 4 bases, with 12 bases sitting between them. In the PCR, 60 Vbeta and 13 Jbeta primers were used. Method: immunoSEQ multiplex PCR; TCRdb's copy keeps in-frame clones and lacks some. Here the sample spans 110,000 to 150,000 clones, around 70% being singletons. Study-level results: Reportedly, fewer N-insertions than the approximately 690-donor mean appeared in an Asian-associated ancestry cluster in a later analysis. Exclusion applied to some V segments, including TRBV6-2 and TRBV6-3, as they were indistinguishable. Altogether, about 160 TCR beta chains were recorded as cytomegalovirus-associated. Using a false discovery rate of 0.05, a later analysis showed that 15,000 to 20,000 TCR beta sequences were associated with HLA alleles.

The chain joins TRBV18 to TRBJ1-1; possible D gene TRBD1, 5 bases. The sequence was collected from a man aged 40-49 years in good health and CMV-seronegative. Sequenced material: PBMCs. The CDR3 nucleotides read TGTGCCAGCTCACCGGCAGGGAAGGGCACTGAAGCTTTCTTT. This sequence encodes CASSPAGKGTEAFF.